The rows below give T cell receptor beta chains drawn from one sample of a study of OX40 agonist ivuxolimab in advanced cancers. TCRdb's table, derived via immunoSEQ multiplex PCR, lists solely in-frame clones and lacks some. The table lists around 84,000 clones, approximately 84% of them singletons. This specimen was CD4+ or CD8+ T cells sorted from blood, taken in a trial of the OX40 agonist ivuxolimab. The source of these receptors is an adult with an advanced solid tumor such as melanoma, head and neck, liver or kidney cancer. CDR3s include the opening cysteine and the closing phenylalanine or tryptophan. The D gene is left open where the match is weak. Clone size, where shown, is once, few, many, or a class for clones that have expanded.

cdr3_nt cdr3_aa v_call cdr3_length j_call d_call clone_size
TGTGCCAGCAGCCCATTTGGGGGGGATCATCAGCCCCAGCATTTT CASSPFGGDHQPQHF TRBV6-5 15 TRBJ1-5 . .
TGTGCCAGCAGCTTAGAGGGCACCGCCCCGGAGACCCAGTACTTC CASSLEGTAPETQYF TRBV7-8 15 TRBJ2-5 . .
TGTGCCAGCAGTGTCACCGGGACAGAGAACTATGGCTACACCTTC CASSVTGTENYGYTF TRBV6-4 15 TRBJ1-2 TRBD1 .
TGTGCCAGCAGCCGACAGGGGGCTACAGATACGCAGTATTTT CASSRQGATDTQYF TRBV5-4 14 TRBJ2-3 TRBD1 .
TGTGCCAGTAGTTTCGGGGCTAGCGGAGGCTACAATGAGCAGTTCTTC CASSFGASGGYNEQFF TRBV19 16 TRBJ2-1 TRBD2 once
TGTGCCAGCAGCCACAGGTGGGATCAGCCCCAGCATTTT CASSHRWDQPQHF TRBV4-2 13 TRBJ1-5 . .
TGTGCCAGCAGAGATGTAGGTTATGGCTACACCTTC CASRDVGYGYTF TRBV7-9 12 TRBJ1-2 . .
TGCGCCAGCAGCTTGGATTGGGTGAACACTGAAGCTTTCTTT CASSLDWVNTEAFF TRBV5-1 14 TRBJ1-1 . few
TGTGCCAGCAGCTTGGACAGGGGGAGAAACGAGCAGTACTTC CASSLDRGRNEQYF TRBV7-3 14 TRBJ2-7 TRBD1 few
TGTGCCAGCAGCCCCGTCGGGGGGAGCACAGATACGCAGTATTTT CASSPVGGSTDTQYF TRBV7-9 15 TRBJ2-3 TRBD2 .
TGTGCCAGCAGTGAGCCGGGACAGGGGACCGGCTACACCTTC CASSEPGQGTGYTF TRBV25-1 14 TRBJ1-2 TRBD1 .
TGTGCCAGTAGTACTACAGGGGGGGCGGAGACCCAGTACTTC CASSTTGGAETQYF TRBV19 14 TRBJ2-5 . .
TGTGCCGCCCAACAGGGCTCTGGAAACACCATATATTTT CAAQQGSGNTIYF TRBV7-9 13 TRBJ1-3 . few
TGTGCCGCTATCGGCTCCTACGAGCAGTACTTC CAAIGSYEQYF TRBV6-6 11 TRBJ2-7 . few
TGTGCCAGCAGTGACTCCAGGACAGGGGGCGCGGGCGAGCAGTACTTC CASSDSRTGGAGEQYF TRBV2 16 TRBJ2-7 TRBD1 .
TGTGCCAGCAGCTTAGGTCGGGGCGGACAGCGGAACACTGAAGCTTTCTTT CASSLGRGGQRNTEAFF TRBV7-3 17 TRBJ1-1 . .